This T cell receptor (beta chain) is drawn from a study of OX40 agonist ivuxolimab in advanced cancers. Method: immunoSEQ multiplex PCR; TCRdb's copy keeps in-frame clones and lacks some. Among tens of thousands of clones, about 86% were seen once, and the ten largest hold 0.55%. Germline V gene sequence: CDR1 LNHNV, CDR2 YYDKDF (reference sequence). CDR3 size: 15 residues. The V gene end was trimmed by 3 bases and the J gene end by 2 bases; junction bases not matched to a gene: 4. This clonotype originated in an adult with an advanced solid tumor such as melanoma, head and neck, liver or kidney cancer. Sequences were derived from CD4+ or CD8+ T cells sorted from blood, sampled in a trial of the OX40 agonist ivuxolimab. V usage is TRBV15 and J usage is TRBJ2-7; 10 bases are a match to TRBD2. For the CDR3, the DNA is TGTGCCACCAGCAGGTCCACTAGCGGGGCCTACGAGCAGTACTTC. Its translation is CATSRSTSGAYEQYF.